These 18 T cell receptor beta chains originate from one sample sequenced in a study of blood T cell repertoires in COVID-19. This table comes from immunoSEQ multiplex PCR, and its TCRdb copy is limited to in-frame clones, with some not included. In the table there are about 60,000 clones, almost 85% of which are singletons. The sequenced sample was peripheral blood. The source of these receptors is a woman of 80 years or more with acute or convalescent COVID-19.

This sequence joins TRBV14 and TRBJ1-4; TRBD1 matches 8 bases. V lost 4 bases to trimming and J lost 5 bases; unmatched junction nucleotides: 6. The CDR3 totals 15 residues. The germline CDR1 and CDR2 sequences are SGHDN and FVKESK. In DNA form, the CDR3 reads TGTGCCAGCAGCCTAAACAGGGGGGTAAATGAAAAACTGTTTTTT. This encodes CASSLNRGVNEKLFF.

This chain joins TRBV6-5 and TRBJ1-2; 7 bases are shared with TRBD1. The CDR3 length is 14 residues. Germline CDR1 and CDR2: MNHEY and SVGAGI. With 6 bases clipped from V and 6 bases from J, the junction kept 10 bases outside the gene matches. CDR3: CASRARDSHHGYTF. CDR3 nucleotide sequence: TGTGCCAGCAGGGCCCGGGACAGCCATCATGGCTACACCTTC.

The CDR3 sequence: CASSQEGAGGSSYNEQFF. CDR3 DNA: TGCGCCAGCAGCCAAGAGGGAGCTGGGGGGAGCTCCTACAATGAGCAGTTCTTC. V is TRBV4-1 and J is TRBJ2-1; possibly TRBD2 for D (6 bases). V lost 0 bases, J lost 0 bases, and 15 bases lay in between. CDR3 length: 18 residues. The germline gives CDR1 MGHRA, CDR2 YSYEKL.

The chain links TRBV6-5 to TRBJ2-3, with 10 bases that match TRBD1. Germline CDR1 is MNHEY and CDR2 is SVGAGI. This CDR3 contains 15 residues. With V trimmed by 4 bases and J by 0 bases, 1 base remained unmatched. This CDR3 reads CASSSTGGSTDTQYF. The CDR3, as DNA: TGTGCCAGCAGTTCGACAGGGGGCAGCACAGATACGCAGTATTTT.

The chain joins TRBV5-1 to TRBJ2-5; TRBD2 is a possible D gene (6 bases). V was trimmed by 4 bases and J by 1 base, leaving 11 bases between them. The germline V gene has CDR1 SGHRS and CDR2 YFSETQ. The CDR3 extends over 14 amino acids. The CDR3 sequence: CASSPAGFQETQYF. The CDR3 DNA sequence: TGCGCCAGCAGCCCGGCGGGGTTCCAAGAGACCCAGTACTTC. The whole variable domain, filled in from reference TRBV5-1 and TRBJ2-5, reads KAGVTQTPRYLIKTRGQQVTLSCSPISGHRSVSWYQQTPGQGLQFLFEYFSETQRNKGNFPGRFSGRQFSNSRSEMNVSTLELGDSALYLCASSPAGFQETQYFGPGTRLLVL.

The chain is built from TRBV7-9 and TRBJ1-1; D not certain. Trimming left V 0 bases short and J 5 bases short, with 13 bases between. The V gene's germline CDR1 is SEHNR and CDR2 FQNEAQ (reference sequence). The CDR3 length is 15 residues. CDR3 bases: TGTGCCAGCAGCTTAGCGCGTGTGACACATACTGAAGCTTTCTTT. As protein: CASSLARVTHTEAFF.

The chain recombines TRBV20-1 with TRBJ2-7, with D tentatively TRBD2 (5 bases). Germline CDR1 DFQATT, CDR2 SNEGSKA (reference sequence). The CDR3 totals 11 residues. V lost 0 bases and J lost 9, with 9 bases in between. CDR3 in DNA: TGCAGTGCTAGAGATGGGGAGTGGCAGTACTTC. Translated, it gives CSARDGEWQYF.

The chain joins TRBV29-1 to TRBJ1-2; TRBD1 is a possible D gene (5 bases). In germline, CDR1 is SQVTM, CDR2 ANQGSEA. This CDR3 is 13 amino acids long. Trimming removed 2 bases from V and 4 bases from J, with 11 bases in between. CDR3 in amino acids: CSVEFREGYGYTF. The CDR3 nucleotides are TGCAGCGTTGAATTCAGGGAGGGCTATGGCTACACCTTC.

The CDR3 DNA reads as TGTGCCAGCAGGGCCATGGGGAGAGAAGAGACCCAGTACTTC. It encodes CASRAMGREETQYF. The gene calls are TRBV5-4 and TRBJ2-5, with D maybe TRBD2 (5 bases). There are 14 residues in the CDR3. V dropped 5 bases and J dropped 3 bases, with 14 bases sitting between them. The germline V gene has CDR1 SGHNT and CDR2 YYREEE (reference sequence).

V is TRBV15 and J is TRBJ2-7; 9 bases agree with TRBD1. This CDR3 has 16 amino acids. V dropped 4 bases and J dropped 5; count of bases not matched to a gene: 12. Germline lookup yields CDR1 LNHNV and CDR2 YYDKDF (reference sequence). CDR3 in DNA: TGTGCCACCAGCAACTTGATGGGACAGGGAACGGACGAGCAGTACTTC. This encodes CATSNLMGQGTDEQYF.

V gene TRBV5-1 combines with J gene TRBJ2-5; D is perhaps TRBD1 (5 bases). Germline CDR1 and CDR2: SGHRS and YFSETQ. V dropped 1 base and J dropped 4 bases, with 17 bases sitting between them. CDR3 length equals 16 residues. The CDR3 loop reads CASSLSAGSVRETQYF. The DNA of the CDR3 is TGCGCCAGCAGCTTGTCGGCAGGGTCTGTGCGAGAGACCCAGTACTTC.

The rearrangement links TRBV5-4 to TRBJ2-3, with D possibly TRBD1 on 5 matching bases. This CDR3 spans 14 amino acids. V dropped 4 bases and J dropped 2 bases, with 11 bases sitting between them. CDR1 SGHNT and CDR2 YYREEE come from the germline V gene (reference sequence). In nucleotides, the CDR3 is TGTGCCAGCAGCCCATGGGGCCTCACAGATACGCAGTATTTT. Its protein is CASSPWGLTDTQYF.

This rearrangement joins TRBV3-1 (or the pseudogene TRBV3-2) to TRBJ1-4; TRBD1 agrees at 7 bases. The CDR3 loop spans 17 amino acids. Germline V gene lookup returns CDR1 LGHDT and CDR2 YNNKEL (reference sequence). The V and J ends lost 2 bases and 7 bases, in that order; junction bases with no gene match: 13. CDR3 DNA sequence: TGTGCCAGCAGCCAACAATTAGTTGACAGGGCTCGTGAAAAACTGTTTTTT. Protein: CASSQQLVDRAREKLFF.

CDR3 protein: CASRGGQGRFGEKLFF. The DNA for the CDR3 is TGTGCCAGCAGGGGGGGACAGGGCCGTTTTGGTGAAAAACTGTTTTTT. This chain joins TRBV2 and TRBJ1-4; 9 nucleotides align to TRBD1. CDR1 SNHLY and CDR2 FYNNEI come from the germline V gene. This CDR3 region has 16 residues. The junction had 12 bases not matched to a gene; V was cut back by 6 bases and J by 7 bases.

The rearrangement links TRBV5-1 to TRBJ1-2; TRBD1 matches 9 bases. Per the germline V gene, CDR1 is SGHRS and CDR2 is YFSETQ. After removal of 0 bases from V and 12 bases from J, the junction contained 9 bases not matched to a gene. The CDR3 has 14 amino acids. In DNA form, the CDR3 reads TGCGCCAGCAGCTTGGAGCCGGGACAGGGAATCCACACCTTC. This translates into CASSLEPGQGIHTF. The complete variable domain, with remaining parts taken from reference TRBV5-1 and TRBJ1-2, reads KAGVTQTPRYLIKTRGQQVTLSCSPISGHRSVSWYQQTPGQGLQFLFEYFSETQRNKGNFPGRFSGRQFSNSRSEMNVSTLELGDSALYLCASSLEPGQGIHTFGSGTRLTVV.

This rearrangement joins TRBV6-5 to TRBJ1-2, with D possibly matching TRBD1 (6 bases). With 6 bases removed from V and 7 bases from J, the gap between germline ends came to 15 bases. Germline CDR1 and CDR2: MNHEY and SVGAGI. This CDR3 spans 13 amino acids. The CDR3 nucleotides are TGTGCCAGCAGACCGGACAGAAGGGGTGGCTACACCTTC. Translated, it gives CASRPDRRGGYTF.

CDR3 in amino acids: CASSTGVESPLHF. In DNA, the CDR3 is TGTGCCAGCAGCACAGGGGTGGAATCACCCCTCCACTTT. The chain links TRBV12-3 or TRBV12-4 to TRBJ1-6; 7 bases fit TRBD1. Trimming took 6 bases from V and 10 from J; bases not matched to a gene: 6. This CDR3 has 13 amino acids.

The gene calls are TRBV7-8 and TRBJ2-7; 7 positions match TRBD1. Trimming cost V 0 bases and J 3 bases; bases outside gene matches: 5. Germline V gives CDR1 SGHVS, CDR2 FQNEAQ. This CDR3 spans 15 amino acids. CDR3 coding DNA: TGTGCCAGCAGCTTAGCAGGGGGCCTTGGCTACGAGCAGTACTTC. Protein: CASSLAGGLGYEQYF.